Ten or more counts support the clone carrying this T cell receptor (beta chain). Its cognate antigen is unknown. An equimolar mix of two oligonucleotides served as the beta constant-region primer for TRBC1 and TRBC2. Ligated cDNA was amplified by four rounds of PCR with nested alpha and beta constant-region primers and SP2. TCRdb called the UMI-ligation and nested PCR reads again in MiXCR, with one record for every CDR3 protein. The sample contains 70,000 to 95,000 distinct CDR3 sequences, roughly 7% of which appear only once. The sample comes from a study of naive and memory T cell subsets. Germline V lookup: CDR1 SQVTM, CDR2 ANQGSEA. V lost 6 bases and J 4 bases, leaving 9 bases between the germline ends. The CDR3 is 11 amino acids. Study-level results: Clonotypes here are unpaired alpha or beta chain sequences.

The sequence came from a human donor in good health. This chain uses TRBV29-1 with TRBJ1-2, with D possibly being TRBD1 (6 bases). Input material: central memory CD4+ T cells from blood. CDR3: CSVQDSYGYTF. The CDR3 DNA sequence: TGCAGCGTACAGGACAGCTATGGCTACACCTTC.